This T cell receptor beta chain was profiled in a study of immune heterogeneity within non-small cell lung tumors. Study background: Squamous cell carcinomas accounted for a few of the tumors, non-squamous carcinomas for 10, and 1 was not otherwise specified.

CDR3 length: 12 amino acids. Germline CDR1 MNHNS, CDR2 SASEGT. Trimming stripped 8 bases from V and 8 bases from J, with 15 bases between. TCR beta CDR3 was amplified by multiplex PCR, first round 10 to 11 cycles, 32 V and 13 J primers. Each CDR3 protein gets one entry after TCRdb re-called the multiplex PCR reads with MiXCR. The sample yields under 35,000 distinct CDR3 sequences, 25% to 30% seen once. Whole-study results and caveats: Recurring identical dominant CDR3 beta clonotypes were observed across tumor sites within a patient, together with site-unique high-frequency clones.

This clonotype was seen many times. Antigen: not known. Bulk tumor genomic DNA was the template, and each sample received roughly 600 ng. Biopsies that were spaced far apart were taken, several per primary tumor, during surgery. Curative surgery was undertaken by patients, who had untreated, newly diagnosed non-small cell lung cancer. J is TRBJ1-2 and V is TRBV6-1, with D hard to call. Sequenced input: lung tumor tissue. The clonotype was recovered from a man in his forties with non-small cell lung cancer. This CDR3 is CASGSGTVGYTF. The CDR3 DNA reads as TGTGCCAGCGGATCGGGCACGGTCGGCTACACCTTC.